The 14 T cell receptor beta chains given below trace back to one sample, sequenced in a study of blood T cells in healthy people across ages. A second PCR of about 7 to 12 cycles used a sample-barcoded 5' primer and a J-beta primer mix. One entry per CDR3 protein results from TCRdb running MiXCR on the 5' RACE reads. The sample lists 1.5 million to 2 million distinct CDR3 sequences; approximately 50% were seen once. Sequencing input: blood. All receptors come from a woman in her forties in good health.

This clonotype was seen more than once but under ten times. This rearrangement joins TRBV7-9 to TRBJ1-2; TRBD1 matches at 8 bases. The germline gives CDR1 SEHNR, CDR2 FQNEAQ (reference sequence). This CDR3 region has 15 residues. The V and J ends lost 4 bases and 2 bases, in that order; junction bases with no gene match: 6. CDR3 nucleotide sequence: TGTGCCAGCAGCTCCGACAGGGGACAAAACTATGGCTACACCTTC. Translated: CASSSDRGQNYGYTF.

This clonotype was counted a few times. This chain joins TRBV7-2 and TRBJ1-6; D is ambiguous. Per the germline V gene, CDR1 is SGHTA and CDR2 is FQGNSA. V was cut by 0 bases and J by 5 bases, with 8 bases left in between. The CDR3 covers 15 residues. The CDR3 DNA follows: TGTGCCAGCAGCTTAGCAGGGCCCAATAATTCACCCCTCCACTTT. Its translation is CASSLAGPNNSPLHF.

The chain uses TRBV7-9 and TRBJ1-1; no firm D call. The germline V gene has CDR1 SEHNR and CDR2 FQNEAQ (reference sequence). V was shortened by 1 base and J by 1 base, with 13 bases between the two germline ends. The CDR3 spans 16 residues. CDR3: CASSLGGQAPNTEAFF. DNA of the CDR3: TGTGCCAGCAGCTTAGGAGGTCAGGCCCCGAACACTGAAGCTTTCTTT.

The chain recombines TRBV4-1 with TRBJ1-4, with D tentatively TRBD1 (6 bases). The germline V gene encodes CDR1 MGHRA and CDR2 YSYEKL. The CDR3 is 15 amino acids. Trimming left V 4 bases short and J 2 bases short, with 11 bases between. The CDR3 nucleotides are TGCGCCAGCAGCCGAGCAGGGGAGACTAATGAAAAACTGTTTTTT. It specifies CASSRAGETNEKLFF.

The rearrangement uses TRBV5-1 and TRBJ1-1, with TRBD1 as a possible D gene (5 bases). CDR1 and CDR2 (germline): SGHRS, YFSETQ. The V gene lost 4 bases and the J gene lost 2 bases, with 21 bases spanning the gap. This CDR3 region has 17 residues. Here the CDR3 reads CASSHDLPGHRNTEAFF. The CDR3 DNA is TGCGCCAGCAGCCACGACCTCCCTGGACACCGAAACACTGAAGCTTTCTTT.

The J gene is TRBJ1-4, the V gene TRBV20-1; tentative D call: TRBD1 (6 bases). Germline CDR1 is DFQATT and CDR2 is SNEGSKA (reference sequence). Trimming stripped 2 bases from V and 2 bases from J, with 12 bases between. CDR3 length: 15 residues. CDR3 DNA sequence: TGCAGTGCTAGACCAGGGGCGCTGACTAATGAAAAACTGTTTTTT. Its protein is CSARPGALTNEKLFF.

This clonotype was observed a few times. The J gene is TRBJ2-1, the V gene TRBV4-3; 7 nucleotides line up with TRBD2. From germline, CDR1 is LGHNA and CDR2 YSLEER. With V trimmed by 0 bases and J by 7 bases, 6 bases remained unmatched. CDR3 length: 15 amino acids. The CDR3, as DNA: TGCGCCAGCAGCCAAGAGGGTCTCGGGGGGAATGAGCAGTTCTTC. It is translated as CASSQEGLGGNEQFF.

The CDR3 sequence is CASSFGPQQFF. In nucleotides, the CDR3 is TGTGCCAGCAGCTTCGGGCCCCAGCAGTTCTTC. The chain is built from TRBV7-2 and TRBJ2-1, with D hard to call. This CDR3 spans 11 amino acids. The V and J ends lost 3 bases and 11 bases respectively, with 8 bases between them. Germline values: CDR1 SGHTA, CDR2 FQGNSA.

V and J are TRBV9 and TRBJ1-4; D is perhaps TRBD1 (5 bases). The CDR3 consists of 16 residues. CDR1 is SGDLS and CDR2 is YYNGEE in the germline V gene. The ends were cut back, 3 bases at V and 3 bases at J, with 15 bases in the middle. CDR3 bases: TGTGCCAGCAGCGCAGAAATATCGGGGCCTAATGAAAAACTGTTTTTT. Its translation is CASSAEISGPNEKLFF.

The chain links TRBV5-5 to TRBJ1-5, with D tentatively TRBD1 (5 bases). Germline V gene data show CDR1 as SGHKS and CDR2 as YYEKEE (reference sequence). Deletions cut 4 bases from V and 4 bases from J, with 18 bases between. The CDR3 runs 16 residues. Here the CDR3 reads CASSLGTQNSNQPQHF. The CDR3 nucleotides are TGTGCCAGCAGCCTAGGGACTCAAAATTCGAATCAGCCCCAGCATTTT.

This clonotype was seen only a few times. This chain connects TRBV10-3 to TRBJ1-5; no clear D gene. The V gene lost 6 bases and the J gene lost 1 base, with 19 bases spanning the gap. This CDR3 contains 17 residues. Germline loops: CDR1 ENHRY, CDR2 SYGVKD. The CDR3 sequence: CAISRDPGGESNQPQHF. The CDR3 DNA sequence: TGTGCCATCAGCCGCGACCCCGGAGGTGAAAGCAATCAGCCCCAGCATTTT.

V is TRBV2 and J is TRBJ2-5, with a tentative D call TRBD1 (6 bases). The assigned J gene may be wrong: the sequence end matches TRBJ2-1 better. This CDR3 is built from 12 residues. Per germline, CDR1 SNHLY and CDR2 FYNNEI. CDR3 bases: TGTGCCAAAAGGGACACACAAGAGACCCAGTTCTTC. It translates to CAKRDTQETQFF.

The V call is TRBV28, the J call TRBJ2-5; a possible D gene is TRBD1 (5 bases). The CDR3 is made up of 14 amino acids. Germline V gene sequence: CDR1 MDHEN, CDR2 SYDVKM. V lost 3 bases to trimming and J lost 2 bases, with 10 bases between them. In DNA form, the CDR3 reads TGTGCCAGCAGTTTTAAGACAGTTCAAGAGACCCAGTACTTC. This sequence encodes CASSFKTVQETQYF.

This clonotype was recorded at least ten times. The rearrangement links TRBV7-2 to TRBJ2-7; 10 bases line up with TRBD2. The trim removed 2 bases at V and 3 bases at J, leaving 4 bases unmatched. The CDR3 contains 15 residues. Germline V gene sequence: CDR1 SGHTA, CDR2 FQGNSA. CDR3 protein: CASSLRASGGYEQYF. The CDR3 bases are TGTGCCAGCAGCTTAAGGGCTAGCGGGGGCTACGAGCAGTACTTC.